Below are 14 T cell receptor beta chains sequenced from a single sample in a study of T cell responses to AZD1222 COVID-19 vaccine. Sequencing was performed with immunoSEQ multiplex PCR; in TCRdb, only in-frame clones are kept and a portion is missing. Among 100,000 or so clones, about 86% were seen once, and the ten largest hold 6.3%. The material sequenced was peripheral blood, taken on day 0 of AZD1222 vaccination. The receptors come from an adult in good health.

This clone has just a few counts. The genes are TRBV19 and TRBJ2-7; D perhaps matches TRBD2 (6 bases). CDR3 length: 14 residues. V lost 7 bases and J lost 1, with 14 bases in between. Germline V gene data show CDR1 as LNHDA and CDR2 as SQIVND (reference sequence). The CDR3 protein is CASTSGRRSYEQYF. The CDR3 DNA reads TGTGCCAGTACCAGCGGGCGCCGGTCCTACGAGCAGTACTTC.

The V gene is TRBV15, the J gene TRBJ2-1, with 8 bases identical to TRBD1. The V gene's germline CDR1 is LNHNV and CDR2 YYDKDF (reference sequence). This CDR3 has 13 residues. Germline trimming cut 6 bases from V and 9 bases from J; bases unmatched to any gene: 7. The CDR3 DNA reads as TGTGCCACCAGAACACAGGGGGTGGCTGAGCAGTTCTTC. Translating gives CATRTQGVAEQFF.

V gene TRBV14 combines with J gene TRBJ1-1; no clear D gene. CDR1 is SGHDN and CDR2 is FVKESK in the germline V gene. The CDR3 runs to 15 residues. With 0 bases removed from V and 0 bases from J, the gap between germline ends came to 8 bases. The CDR3 region is CASSQEGILNTEAFF. For the CDR3, the DNA is TGTGCCAGCAGCCAAGAGGGGATTTTGAACACTGAAGCTTTCTTT.

The genes are TRBV7-8 and TRBJ1-1; no reliable D call. V was pared by 0 bases and J by 1 base, with 6 bases between. The CDR3 contains 14 residues. From germline, CDR1 is SGHVS and CDR2 FQNEAQ. The CDR3 DNA is TGTGCCAGCAGCTTAGCGCCCCCGAACACTGAAGCTTTCTTT. Translated: CASSLAPPNTEAFF. The full variable domain, rest sourced from reference TRBV7-8 and TRBJ1-1, is GAGVSQSPRYKVAKRGQDVALRCDPISGHVSLFWYQQALGQGPEFLTYFQNEAQLDKSGLPSDRFFAERPEGSVSTLKIQRTQQEDSAVYLCASSLAPPNTEAFFGQGTRLTVV.

The CDR3 sequence is CASSQELTSDYGYTF. The CDR3 nucleotides read TGTGCCAGCAGCCAAGAACTTACATCCGACTATGGCTACACCTTC. This sequence joins TRBV4-2 and TRBJ1-2; D unresolved. CDR3 length: 15 amino acids. V was trimmed by 0 bases and J by 3 bases, leaving 11 bases between them. Per germline, CDR1 LGHNA and CDR2 YNFKEQ.

V usage is TRBV5-5 and J usage is TRBJ2-7; D is perhaps TRBD1 (7 bases). The CDR3 is 13 residues long. The V gene's germline CDR1 is SGHKS and CDR2 YYEKEE (reference sequence). The V and J ends lost 4 bases and 3 bases respectively, with 11 bases between them. The CDR3 coding sequence is TGTGCCAGCAGCGCGGGACAGATCTACGAGCAGTACTTC. It specifies CASSAGQIYEQYF.

The chain uses TRBV18 and TRBJ2-7; 10 bases agree with TRBD2. Germline trimming cut 3 bases from V and 5 bases from J; bases unmatched to any gene: 10. Germline-derived CDR1 and CDR2 are KGHSH and LQKENI. The CDR3 is made up of 16 amino acids. CDR3 DNA: TGTGCCAGCTCACCGACAGGCCTAGCGGGAGATAACGAGCAGTACTTC. It encodes CASSPTGLAGDNEQYF.

V is TRBV4-1 and J is TRBJ1-1; 8 nucleotides agree with TRBD1. Germline CDR1 and CDR2: MGHRA and YSYEKL. With 0 bases clipped from V and 0 bases from J, the junction kept 12 bases outside the gene matches. The CDR3 is made up of 19 amino acids. CDR3 nucleotides: TGCGCCAGCAGCCAAGAAGGATGGACAGGGCAAATTATGAACACTGAAGCTTTCTTT. The encoded protein is CASSQEGWTGQIMNTEAFF.

The chain joins TRBV7-2 to TRBJ1-2; TRBD1 aligns across 7 bases. The CDR3 length is 15 residues. With 1 base clipped from V and 5 bases from J, the junction kept 7 bases outside the gene matches. Germline V gene data show CDR1 as SGHTA and CDR2 as FQGNSA. The CDR3 DNA reads TGTGCCAGCAGCTTAGTTGCACAGGGGTCGTATGGCTACACCTTC. Protein sequence: CASSLVAQGSYGYTF.

The J gene is TRBJ1-1, the V gene TRBV5-4; 7 positions match TRBD1. CDR3 length: 15 amino acids. After removal of 4 bases from V and 4 bases from J, the junction contained 10 bases not matched to a gene. The germline CDR1 and CDR2 sequences are SGHNT and YYREEE (reference sequence). The DNA for the CDR3 is TGTGCCAGCAGCGTCAAAAACAGGGGTATCACTGAAGCTTTCTTT. Protein sequence: CASSVKNRGITEAFF.

This clone was detected only once. The rearrangement links TRBV27 to TRBJ1-1; no clear D gene. V lost 6 bases, J lost 2 bases, and 10 bases lay in between. The CDR3 has 13 residues. CDR1 and CDR2 from the germline V gene are MNHEY and SMNVEV (reference sequence). The CDR3 nucleotides read TGTGCCAGCAGGCTTCGGACTAACACTGAAGCTTTCTTT. As protein: CASRLRTNTEAFF.

The chain employs TRBV25-1 and TRBJ1-1, with D maybe TRBD1 (5 bases). V dropped 6 bases and J dropped 0 bases, with 11 bases sitting between them. There are 14 residues in the CDR3. Per germline, CDR1 MGHDK and CDR2 SYGVNS. The CDR3 here is CASRGLGVNTEAFF. The DNA of the CDR3 is TGTGCCAGCAGGGGACTTGGGGTGAACACTGAAGCTTTCTTT.

The V and J genes are TRBV24-1 and TRBJ2-2; D is ambiguous. The CDR3 loop spans 12 amino acids. Trimming took off 4 bases at V and 7 bases at J, with 6 bases between the two ends. The germline CDR1 and CDR2 sequences are KGHDR and SFDVKD. The CDR3 sequence is CATSELGGELFF. In nucleotides, the CDR3 is TGTGCCACCAGTGAATTGGGCGGGGAGCTGTTTTTT.

The J gene is TRBJ1-1, the V gene TRBV7-8; TRBD1 agrees at 7 bases. Germline-derived CDR1 and CDR2 are SGHVS and FQNEAQ. CDR3 length equals 14 residues. J lost 4 bases, V lost 1 base, and 3 bases had no gene match. This CDR3 reads CASSLVQGGTEAFF. The CDR3 DNA is TGTGCCAGCAGCTTAGTTCAGGGGGGCACTGAAGCTTTCTTT.